Listed below are T cell receptor beta chains from one sample, sequenced in a study of blood T cell repertoires in COVID-19. TCRdb keeps only in-frame clones here, not all; method: immunoSEQ multiplex PCR. The data hold approximately 150,000 clones, with 60% to 80% observed a single time. Sequenced: peripheral blood. Every receptor here comes from a man aged 50 to 60 with active or convalescent COVID-19. Each CDR3 is given with its conserved first and last residue. The D gene is left open where the match is weak. Some rows have no size entry. The others give once, few or many, or a class for an expanded clone.

clone_size: .; v_call: TRBV27; j_call: TRBJ2-7; d_call: TRBD1; cdr3_nt: TGTGCCAGCAGTCTCACGTCGTGGGCAGGGGGTCCCTACGAGCAGTACTTC; cdr3_aa: CASSLTSWAGGPYEQYF
clone_size: .; v_call: TRBV3-1/TRBV3-2; j_call: TRBJ2-1; d_call: TRBD1; cdr3_nt: TGTGCCAGCAGCCAACCGACAGGGGTTTTCAATGAGCAGTTCTTC; cdr3_aa: CASSQPTGVFNEQFF
clone_size: .; v_call: TRBV27; j_call: TRBJ2-5; d_call: .; cdr3_nt: TGTGCCAGCTCAACTACCTACCGGGAGACCCAGTACTTC; cdr3_aa: CASSTTYRETQYF
clone_size: few; v_call: TRBV6-5; j_call: TRBJ2-5; d_call: TRBD2; cdr3_nt: TGTGCCAGCAGTTACGGCGGGAGGGCCGTAGAGACCCAGTACTTC; cdr3_aa: CASSYGGRAVETQYF
clone_size: .; v_call: TRBV12-3/TRBV12-4; j_call: TRBJ2-5; d_call: .; cdr3_nt: TGTGCCAGCAGCTGGGGCCATCAAGAGACCCAGTACTTC; cdr3_aa: CASSWGHQETQYF
clone_size: .; v_call: TRBV15; j_call: TRBJ2-7; d_call: TRBD1; cdr3_nt: TGTGCCACCAGCCCCCGGACAGGGAAGGACGAGCAGTACTTC; cdr3_aa: CATSPRTGKDEQYF
clone_size: .; v_call: TRBV18; j_call: TRBJ2-7; d_call: .; cdr3_nt: TGTGCCAGCTCACCGGGCCAAAACTACGAGCAGTACTTC; cdr3_aa: CASSPGQNYEQYF
clone_size: .; v_call: TRBV29-1; j_call: TRBJ1-2; d_call: .; cdr3_nt: TGCAGCGTTGTGAGCGGAGCTAACTATGGCTACACCTTC; cdr3_aa: CSVVSGANYGYTF
clone_size: .; v_call: TRBV27; j_call: TRBJ1-4; d_call: TRBD1; cdr3_nt: TGTGCCAGCTCGACCCAGGGGGCGCGGAAACTGTTTTTT; cdr3_aa: CASSTQGARKLFF
clone_size: .; v_call: TRBV5-1; j_call: TRBJ1-1; d_call: .; cdr3_nt: TGCGCCAGCAGCTTGGATCCAGGGAACACTGAAGCTTTCTTT; cdr3_aa: CASSLDPGNTEAFF
clone_size: .; v_call: TRBV3-1/TRBV3-2; j_call: TRBJ2-5; d_call: .; cdr3_nt: TGTGCCAGCAGCCAAGGCGGGGTAGAGACCCAGTACTTC; cdr3_aa: CASSQGGVETQYF
clone_size: .; v_call: TRBV4-1; j_call: TRBJ1-1; d_call: TRBD1; cdr3_nt: TGCGCCAGCAGTGACAGGGATTCTGGCACTGAAGCTTTCTTT; cdr3_aa: CASSDRDSGTEAFF
clone_size: .; v_call: TRBV9; j_call: TRBJ2-2; d_call: TRBD1; cdr3_nt: TGTGCCAGCAGCGTTCCGGGACAGGGTCCTTTAGGACGCACCGGGGAGCTGTTTTTT; cdr3_aa: CASSVPGQGPLGRTGELFF
clone_size: .; v_call: TRBV27; j_call: TRBJ2-7; d_call: .; cdr3_nt: TGTGCCAGCAGTTTACGGACTGTCTCCTACGAGCAGTACTTC; cdr3_aa: CASSLRTVSYEQYF
clone_size: .; v_call: TRBV9; j_call: TRBJ2-2; d_call: TRBD2; cdr3_nt: TGTGCCAGCAGCGTAGGTAGCGGGACCGAGGTCGGGGAGCTGTTTTTT; cdr3_aa: CASSVGSGTEVGELFF
clone_size: few; v_call: TRBV30; j_call: TRBJ1-6; d_call: .; cdr3_nt: TGTGCCTGCCCGGGGTCAAGGAATTCACCCCTCCACTTT; cdr3_aa: CACPGSRNSPLHF
clone_size: .; v_call: TRBV5-4; j_call: TRBJ1-2; d_call: .; cdr3_nt: TGTGCCAGCGGAGGAATGGGTTCCTATGGCTACACCTTC; cdr3_aa: CASGGMGSYGYTF
clone_size: .; v_call: TRBV28; j_call: TRBJ2-1; d_call: TRBD2; cdr3_nt: TGTGCCAGCAGTCTCGGACTAGCATTCGATGAGCAGTTCTTC; cdr3_aa: CASSLGLAFDEQFF
clone_size: .; v_call: TRBV11-3; j_call: TRBJ2-7; d_call: .; cdr3_nt: TGTGCCAGCAGCGCCGGGTCGTCGGGCGAGCAGTACTTC; cdr3_aa: CASSAGSSGEQYF
clone_size: .; v_call: TRBV5-1; j_call: TRBJ2-2; d_call: .; cdr3_nt: TGCGCCAGCAATGATGACAGAAACACCGGGGAGCTGTTTTTT; cdr3_aa: CASNDDRNTGELFF
clone_size: .; v_call: TRBV5-6; j_call: TRBJ2-3; d_call: .; cdr3_nt: TGTGCCAGCAGCAGCTTAGCGGAGTTCACAGATACGCAGTATTTT; cdr3_aa: CASSSLAEFTDTQYF
clone_size: .; v_call: TRBV28; j_call: TRBJ2-7; d_call: TRBD1; cdr3_nt: TGTGCCAGCCGGGGACAGGCTTTGTTCAACGAGCAGTACTTC; cdr3_aa: CASRGQALFNEQYF
clone_size: .; v_call: TRBV7-3; j_call: TRBJ2-1; d_call: TRBD2; cdr3_nt: TGTGCCAGCAGCCCCAAGGGAGGGAGCTCCTACAATGAGCAGTTCTTC; cdr3_aa: CASSPKGGSSYNEQFF
clone_size: .; v_call: TRBV5-1; j_call: TRBJ2-7; d_call: TRBD2; cdr3_nt: TGCGCCAGCAGCCCGGTCGGGACTAGCGGCTACGAGCAGTACTTC; cdr3_aa: CASSPVGTSGYEQYF
clone_size: .; v_call: TRBV18; j_call: TRBJ2-7; d_call: .; cdr3_nt: TGTGCCAGCTCACTCCACAGGGGAGGACTGCGCGAGCAGTACTTC; cdr3_aa: CASSLHRGGLREQYF
clone_size: .; v_call: TRBV5-5; j_call: TRBJ1-5; d_call: .; cdr3_nt: TGTGCCAGCAGCTTGGCTGGGGGACAAGTACGAAATCAGCCCCAGCATTTT; cdr3_aa: CASSLAGGQVRNQPQHF